A selection of T cell receptor beta chains follows, all from one sample in a study of T-cell reconstitution after alpha-beta-depleted transplantation in children. TCRdb independently ran MiXCR on the PCR reads; one entry per CDR3 protein. The table has 500,000 to 600,000 distinct CDR3 sequences, 18% seen once. The starting material was PBMCs from the stem cell graft donor, obtained from the stem cell graft. The origin of the receptors is a human donor who donated a stem cell graft to a child with acute lymphoblastic leukemia. The CDR3 runs from the conserved cysteine through the conserved F or W. A D gene is named only where the DNA matches it firmly. Rows may omit the clone size; those that give it use once, few, many or a size class.

DNA: TGCGCCAGCAGCTCGACTAGCGGGAGATCGGAGACCCACTACTTC; CDR3: CASSSTSGRSETHYF; length: 15; D: TRBD2; size: NA; V: TRBV5-1; J: TRBJ2-5
DNA: TGTGCCAGCACCCCCCTGGGGGGGCCGGGAAACACCATATATTTT; CDR3: CASTPLGGPGNTIYF; length: 15; D: NA; size: NA; V: TRBV6-1; J: TRBJ1-3
DNA: TGTGCCTGGAGCACCCTCCCCGCCGGGGAGCTGTTTTTT; CDR3: CAWSTLPAGELFF; length: 13; D: NA; size: few; V: TRBV30; J: TRBJ2-2
DNA: TGTGCCAGCAAAAGGGGGTCCAACTATGGCTACACCTTC; CDR3: CASKRGSNYGYTF; length: 13; D: NA; size: few; V: TRBV2; J: TRBJ1-2
DNA: TGCAGTGCTAGAGATCAAGGCAATGAGCAGTTCTTC; CDR3: CSARDQGNEQFF; length: 12; D: NA; size: few; V: TRBV20-1; J: TRBJ2-1
DNA: TGTGCCAGCAGCCGGGGACTAGAGGAATACGAGACCCAGTACTTC; CDR3: CASSRGLEEYETQYF; length: 15; D: TRBD2; size: few; V: TRBV7-3; J: TRBJ2-5
DNA: TGTGCCAGCACCCTCACGACAGGGGGTCTAGCGGAGACCCAGTACTTC; CDR3: CASTLTTGGLAETQYF; length: 16; D: TRBD1; size: few; V: TRBV12-3/TRBV12-4; J: TRBJ2-5
DNA: TGTGCCAGCAGCCTTGAGGCGGGCACAGATACGCAGTATTTT; CDR3: CASSLEAGTDTQYF; length: 14; D: NA; size: many; V: TRBV7-9; J: TRBJ2-3
DNA: TGTGCCAGCAGGGGCCCTAGCGGGAGATGGGGACAAGAGACCCAGTACTTC; CDR3: CASRGPSGRWGQETQYF; length: 17; D: TRBD2; size: few; V: TRBV12-3/TRBV12-4; J: TRBJ2-5
DNA: TGTGCCAGCAGCCTGGGACTAGCGGGAAGGTTGGGTGAGCAGTTCTTC; CDR3: CASSLGLAGRLGEQFF; length: 16; D: TRBD2; size: many; V: TRBV27; J: TRBJ2-1
DNA: TGCAGTGGTCGCGACGGGAGAGGGTGGAATGAGCAGTTCTTC; CDR3: CSGRDGRGWNEQFF; length: 14; D: NA; size: few; V: TRBV20-1; J: TRBJ2-1
DNA: TGTGCCAGCAGCATCCGACAGTTTTCTAGCACAGATACGCAGTATTTT; CDR3: CASSIRQFSSTDTQYF; length: 16; D: NA; size: NA; V: TRBV3-1; J: TRBJ2-3
DNA: TGTGCCAGCAGCTTAACGTCGGACAGGAACACTGAAGCTTTCTTT; CDR3: CASSLTSDRNTEAFF; length: 15; D: NA; size: NA; V: TRBV7-3; J: TRBJ1-1
DNA: TGTGCCAGCAGCCAAGATTATTCAGGATCTGGCGGGAGGAACACCGGGGAGCTGTTTTTT; CDR3: CASSQDYSGSGGRNTGELFF; length: 20; D: TRBD2; size: NA; V: TRBV3-1; J: TRBJ2-2
DNA: TGTGCCAGCAGTTTTATGGCTAGCGGGAGGTACGAGCAGTACTTC; CDR3: CASSFMASGRYEQYF; length: 15; D: TRBD2; size: NA; V: TRBV12-3/TRBV12-4; J: TRBJ2-7
DNA: TGTGCCAGCAGTTCTAACAGGGGTTTTGGAAATGAGCAGTTCTTC; CDR3: CASSSNRGFGNEQFF; length: 15; D: TRBD1; size: NA; V: TRBV7-9; J: TRBJ2-1
DNA: TGTGCCAGCAGCTGGGGGACTCTCACCGATCAGCCCCAGCATTTT; CDR3: CASSWGTLTDQPQHF; length: 15; D: NA; size: few; V: TRBV7-9; J: TRBJ1-5
DNA: TGCAGTGCTAGAGATGTACTGCAGCATTTT; CDR3: CSARDVLQHF; length: 10; D: NA; size: few; V: TRBV20-1; J: TRBJ1-5
DNA: TGCGCCAGCAGCTCACTCCCCTCGGATACGCAGTATTTT; CDR3: CASSSLPSDTQYF; length: 13; D: NA; size: few; V: TRBV5-1; J: TRBJ2-3
DNA: TGTGCCAGCAGCTACTCAGGGGTAGCGGGGGAAAAACTGTTTTTT; CDR3: CASSYSGVAGEKLFF; length: 15; D: NA; size: few; V: TRBV7-3; J: TRBJ1-4
DNA: TGTGCCAGCAGTTTTGGCGGCCTCAGCACAGATACGCAGTATTTT; CDR3: CASSFGGLSTDTQYF; length: 15; D: NA; size: few; V: TRBV12-3/TRBV12-4; J: TRBJ2-3
DNA: TGTGCCAGCAGTTCCCGAGCCGGAACAGATACGCAGTATTTT; CDR3: CASSSRAGTDTQYF; length: 14; D: NA; size: NA; V: TRBV6-5; J: TRBJ2-3
DNA: TGTGCCAGCAGCGGACCGGGAGGATCGTACAATGAGCAGTTCTTC; CDR3: CASSGPGGSYNEQFF; length: 15; D: TRBD2; size: few; V: TRBV7-3; J: TRBJ2-1
DNA: TGCGCCAGCAGCCAGACAGGGGGCTCCTACAATGAGCAGTTCTTC; CDR3: CASSQTGGSYNEQFF; length: 15; D: TRBD1; size: many; V: TRBV5-1; J: TRBJ2-1
DNA: TGTGCCAGCAGCCAAAGGGGACTAGCGGGAGAGACCCAGTACTTC; CDR3: CASSQRGLAGETQYF; length: 15; D: TRBD2; size: NA; V: TRBV9; J: TRBJ2-5
DNA: TGTGCCAGCAGCTTGGGGCGGGAACGCACAGATACGCAGTATTTT; CDR3: CASSLGRERTDTQYF; length: 15; D: NA; size: NA; V: TRBV11-2; J: TRBJ2-3
DNA: TGCGCCAGCAGCCCTGGGACTAGCGGGAGTTTCGATGACTACAATGAGCAGTTCTTC; CDR3: CASSPGTSGSFDDYNEQFF; length: 19; D: TRBD2; size: few; V: TRBV5-1; J: TRBJ2-1
DNA: TGTGCCAGCAGCTTAGTACCCGGGAACTCCTACAATGAGCAGTTCTTC; CDR3: CASSLVPGNSYNEQFF; length: 16; D: NA; size: once; V: TRBV7-8; J: TRBJ2-1
DNA: TGCAGCGTTGCCGGGACAGGTCCTTACGAGCAGTACTTC; CDR3: CSVAGTGPYEQYF; length: 13; D: TRBD1; size: NA; V: TRBV29-1; J: TRBJ2-7
DNA: TGTGCCAGCAGCGTAGCAGGGGCACGAACTGAAGCTTTCTTT; CDR3: CASSVAGARTEAFF; length: 14; D: NA; size: few; V: TRBV9; J: TRBJ1-1
DNA: TGTGCCAGCAGTCAACATACCTATAGCAATCAGCCCCAGCATTTT; CDR3: CASSQHTYSNQPQHF; length: 15; D: NA; size: NA; V: TRBV27; J: TRBJ1-5
DNA: TGCGCCAGCAGCCTTACGACTAGCGGGAGCCCGTACGAGCAGTACTTC; CDR3: CASSLTTSGSPYEQYF; length: 16; D: TRBD2; size: NA; V: TRBV5-1; J: TRBJ2-7
DNA: TGTGCCAGCTCACCGACAGGGTCAGGGTACGAGCAGTACTTC; CDR3: CASSPTGSGYEQYF; length: 14; D: TRBD1; size: few; V: TRBV18; J: TRBJ2-7
DNA: TGCGCCAGCACCCACGGCGGGGGCACCTACAATGAGCAGTTCTTC; CDR3: CASTHGGGTYNEQFF; length: 15; D: NA; size: NA; V: TRBV5-1; J: TRBJ2-1
DNA: TGCGCCAGCAGCCCGGACGGAGGGGGGAACACCGGGGAGCTGTTTTTT; CDR3: CASSPDGGGNTGELFF; length: 16; D: NA; size: few; V: TRBV5-1; J: TRBJ2-2
DNA: TGCGCCAGCAGCTTGGAGGGGCTATCTGGGGAGCAGTACTTC; CDR3: CASSLEGLSGEQYF; length: 14; D: NA; size: NA; V: TRBV5-1; J: TRBJ2-7
DNA: TGTGCCATCAGTAGCGAACTGCCGTCCCTGACGGTCAATGAGCAGTTCTTC; CDR3: CAISSELPSLTVNEQFF; length: 17; D: NA; size: NA; V: TRBV10-3; J: TRBJ2-1
DNA: TGTGCCAGCAGCTTATCTCAGGGATCGGAAGCTTTCTTT; CDR3: CASSLSQGSEAFF; length: 13; D: NA; size: NA; V: TRBV7-9; J: TRBJ1-1
DNA: TGTGCCAGCAGTTTAGCTCTTTCGGAGGGGGCTGATCAGCCCCAGCATTTT; CDR3: CASSLALSEGADQPQHF; length: 17; D: TRBD1; size: few; V: TRBV12-3/TRBV12-4; J: TRBJ1-5
DNA: TGTGCCAGCAGTTACTTTTCCAGGGAGGAAGAGCAGTACTTC; CDR3: CASSYFSREEEQYF; length: 14; D: NA; size: few; V: TRBV6-5; J: TRBJ2-7
DNA: TGCGCCAGCAGCTCCGGACAGGGACTACTTCTAGCCAAAAACATTCAGTACTTC; CDR3: CASSSGQGLLLAKNIQYF; length: 18; D: NA; size: NA; V: TRBV5-1; J: TRBJ2-4
DNA: TGCGCCAGCAGCCAAGATCTGGCTAATCAGCAGTACTTC; CDR3: CASSQDLANQQYF; length: 13; D: NA; size: NA; V: TRBV4-1; J: TRBJ2-7
DNA: TGCAGTGCGTTACTAGCGGGAGGACCCTACAATGAGCAGTTCTTC; CDR3: CSALLAGGPYNEQFF; length: 15; D: TRBD2; size: few; V: TRBV20-1; J: TRBJ2-1
DNA: TGTGCCAGCAGCCGACTTAGCGGGAGCTCCTACAATGAGCAGTTCTTC; CDR3: CASSRLSGSSYNEQFF; length: 16; D: TRBD2; size: few; V: TRBV7-3; J: TRBJ2-1
DNA: TGTGCCAGCAGCCACGGACTAGCGGGAGGGCCGGGGGAGACCCAGTACTTC; CDR3: CASSHGLAGGPGETQYF; length: 17; D: TRBD2; size: few; V: TRBV7-9; J: TRBJ2-5
DNA: TGTGCCACCAGTGATTCCCGCGGGACAGGGATTAGGAATGGCTACACCTTC; CDR3: CATSDSRGTGIRNGYTF; length: 17; D: TRBD1; size: few; V: TRBV24-1; J: TRBJ1-2
DNA: TGTGCCAGCAGTGGCGAACTCGACTCCTACAATGAGCAGTTCTTC; CDR3: CASSGELDSYNEQFF; length: 15; D: NA; size: NA; V: TRBV12-3/TRBV12-4; J: TRBJ2-1
DNA: TGTGCCAGCAGCTTACCGGGACTAGCGGGAGTAGATGAGCAGTTCTTC; CDR3: CASSLPGLAGVDEQFF; length: 16; D: TRBD2; size: NA; V: TRBV7-9; J: TRBJ2-1